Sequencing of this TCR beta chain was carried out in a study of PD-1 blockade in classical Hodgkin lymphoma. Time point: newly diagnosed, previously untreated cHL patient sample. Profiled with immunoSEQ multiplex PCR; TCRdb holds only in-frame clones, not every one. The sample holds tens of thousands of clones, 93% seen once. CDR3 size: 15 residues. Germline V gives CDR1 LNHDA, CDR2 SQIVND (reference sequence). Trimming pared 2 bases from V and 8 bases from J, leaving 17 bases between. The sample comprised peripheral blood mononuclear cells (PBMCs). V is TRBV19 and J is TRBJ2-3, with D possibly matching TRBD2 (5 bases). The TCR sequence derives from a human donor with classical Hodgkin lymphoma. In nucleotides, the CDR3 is TGTGCCAGTAGTATATTAGGTTCGGAGGATCGTACGCAGTATTTT. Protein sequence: CASSILGSEDRTQYF.